The 8 T cell receptor beta chains presented below share a single source sample, sequenced in a study of blood T cell repertoires in COVID-19. The table came from immunoSEQ multiplex PCR; TCRdb's copy has only in-frame clones and leaves some out. Among under 85,000 clones listed, more than 75% were seen once. The sequenced sample was peripheral blood. These receptors were obtained from a human donor in a cohort sampled during active COVID-19.

This clone was detected only a few times. The V call is TRBV3-1 (or the pseudogene TRBV3-2), the J call TRBJ1-6; 8 positions match TRBD1. J was trimmed by 8 bases and V by 5 bases; bases with no gene match: 5. This CDR3 region has 14 residues. From germline, CDR1 is LGHDT and CDR2 YNNKEL (reference sequence). In DNA, the CDR3 is TGTGCCAGCAGCGAAACAGGGGGTGATTCACCCCTCCACTTT. Its translation: CASSETGGDSPLHF.

The V gene is TRBV19, the J gene TRBJ2-6; perhaps TRBD2 as D (6 bases). Germline CDR1 LNHDA, CDR2 SQIVND (reference sequence). V was cut by 5 bases and J by 2 bases, with 13 bases left in between. The CDR3 length is 16 residues. CDR3 sequence (DNA): TGTGCCAGTAGTCCTACGCGGGGTACTGGGGCCAACGTCCTGACTTTC. This codes for CASSPTRGTGANVLTF.

V is TRBV7-3 and J is TRBJ2-6; D is unresolved. Trimming pared 0 bases from V and 4 bases from J, leaving 10 bases between. Germline CDR1 and CDR2: SGHTA and FQGTGA. The CDR3 runs to 16 residues. The CDR3: CASSLTSGTGANVLTF. In DNA, the CDR3 is TGTGCCAGCAGCTTAACGTCTGGCACCGGGGCCAACGTCCTGACTTTC.

The chain is built from TRBV5-6 and TRBJ2-5, with D uncertain. The CDR3 extends over 15 amino acids. CDR1 SGHDT and CDR2 YYEEEE come from the germline V gene. The germline V and J ends were trimmed by 0 bases and 0 bases, with 9 bases remaining between them. The CDR3 spells CASSLGAAHQETQYF. CDR3 nucleotides: TGTGCCAGCAGCTTGGGCGCGGCCCACCAAGAGACCCAGTACTTC. The full variable domain, its missing parts supplied by reference TRBV5-6 and TRBJ2-5, is DAGVTQSPTHLIKTRGQQVTLRCSPKSGHDTVSWYQQALGQGPQFIFQYYEEEERQRGNFPDRFSGHQFPNYSSELNVNALLLGDSALYLCASSLGAAHQETQYFGPGTRLLVL.

This chain connects TRBV9 to TRBJ2-7, with D perhaps matching TRBD2 (5 bases). CDR3 length equals 15 residues. Germline values: CDR1 SGDLS, CDR2 YYNGEE. Trimming pared 0 bases from V and 2 bases from J, leaving 12 bases between. This chain's CDR3 is CASSVGTATTYEQYF. The DNA for the CDR3 is TGTGCCAGCAGCGTAGGCACAGCGACTACCTACGAGCAGTACTTC.

The DNA of the CDR3 is TGTGCCAGCAGCGTCCGGAGCGGGAGCACAGATACGCAGTATTTT. Encoded protein: CASSVRSGSTDTQYF. This chain links TRBV9 with TRBJ2-3; D may be TRBD2 (6 bases). Per germline, CDR1 SGDLS and CDR2 YYNGEE. The CDR3 contains 15 residues. The V end was cut by 2 bases, the J end by 0 bases, with 10 bases between.

This chain connects TRBV27 to TRBJ1-2, with 8 bases lining up with TRBD1. Germline CDR1 and CDR2: MNHEY and SMNVEV (reference sequence). J gave up 3 bases and V 5 bases, and 8 bases lay outside the gene matches. This CDR3 is 15 amino acids long. DNA of the CDR3: TGTGCCAGCAGTCCCAGACAGGGGATGGACTATGGCTACACCTTC. It yields the protein CASSPRQGMDYGYTF.

J is TRBJ2-1 and V is TRBV7-6; 15 bases line up with TRBD2. Germline CDR1 is SGHVS and CDR2 is FNYEAQ. The trim removed 5 bases at V and 1 base at J, leaving 9 bases unmatched. This CDR3 is 19 amino acids long. The CDR3 sequence: CASSPGLAGGRGSYNEQFF. CDR3 nucleotides: TGTGCCAGCAGCCCGGGACTAGCGGGGGGTAGGGGGTCCTACAATGAGCAGTTCTTC.